The T cell receptor beta chain under discussion was sequenced for a study of tumor and adjacent non-tumor tissue in lung cancer. Background on the study: Patients comprised roughly 12 adenocarcinoma, 2 squamous cell carcinoma and 1 small cell lung cancer.

This CDR3 spans 15 amino acids. The V and J ends lost 6 bases and 5 bases respectively, with 19 bases between them. The germline CDR1 and CDR2 sequences are MNHNS and SASEGT. The library came from three nested PCR rounds adapted from ARM-PCR protocols. One entry per CDR3 protein, called by TCRdb with MiXCR from the multiplex PCR reads. This table has 81,000 or so distinct CDR3 sequences, roughly 80% appearing once. The template was RNA from unsorted bulk tissue. The normal lung tissue was taken more than 3 cm from the tumor edge. The chain recombines TRBV6-1 with TRBJ1-1, with D unclear. Specimen: distant non-tumor lung tissue. This clonotype was obtained from a man aged 55 to 70 with non-small cell lung cancer. Written as DNA, the CDR3 is TGTGCCAGCAGCGATGGGCCGGTGACCGGAACTGAAGCTTTCTTT. Translating gives CASSDGPVTGTEAFF.